A selection of T cell receptor beta chains follows, all from one sample in a study of cytomegalovirus exposure and HLA in healthy donors. Sequencing used immunoSEQ multiplex PCR; TCRdb keeps in-frame clones, though not all of them. The sample shows about 120,000 clones, over 75% of them seen only once. Sequenced material: PBMCs. Every receptor here comes from a man aged 18 to 29 in good health and CMV-seropositive. Each CDR3 is given with its conserved first and last residue. A D gene is named only where the DNA matches it firmly. Not all rows give a size; the values are once, few, many and, for expanded clones, a class.

V	J	D	length	size	CDR3	DNA
TRBV21-1	TRBJ1-5	-	12	-	CATLGENQPQHF	TGTGCCACCCTCGGAGAAAACCAGCCCCAGCATTTT
TRBV5-1	TRBJ2-5	-	14	-	CASSLDGRDETQYF	TGCGCCAGCAGCTTGGACGGCAGGGATGAGACCCAGTACTTC
TRBV4-1	TRBJ2-2	-	15	few	CASSQGELHTGELFF	TGCGCCAGCAGCCAAGGAGAACTACACACCGGGGAGCTGTTTTTT
TRBV11-2	TRBJ2-7	TRBD1	10	-	CATVLTGVQF	TGTGCCACCGTGTTAACAGGGGTCCAATTC
TRBV4-3	TRBJ2-7	-	16	-	CASSQEAGQIPYEQYF	TGCGCCAGCAGCCAAGAAGCAGGCCAAATCCCCTACGAGCAGTACTTC
TRBV9	TRBJ1-1	-	14	-	CASSVGGKNTEAFF	TGTGCCAGCAGCGTGGGGGGAAAGAACACTGAAGCTTTCTTT
TRBV19	TRBJ2-5	-	12	-	CASGGGGETQYF	TGTGCCAGTGGAGGAGGAGGAGAGACCCAGTACTTC
TRBV9	TRBJ2-3	TRBD2	14	few	CASSAQGLASTQYF	TGTGCCAGCAGCGCCCAAGGACTAGCGAGTACGCAGTATTTT
TRBV2	TRBJ2-6	TRBD1	17	-	CASRTRDRSSGANVLTF	TGTGCCAGCAGGACCCGGGACAGGAGCTCTGGGGCCAACGTCCTGACTTTC
TRBV27	TRBJ2-3	-	14	-	CASRPAFGTDTQYF	TGTGCCAGCAGACCTGCGTTTGGCACAGATACGCAGTATTTT
TRBV11-3	TRBJ2-7	-	13	-	CASSFGAGYEQYF	TGTGCCAGCAGCTTTGGGGCAGGATACGAGCAGTACTTC
TRBV4-3	TRBJ2-1	TRBD2	19	few	CASSQVPPSGSIGRNEQFF	TGCGCCAGCAGCCAAGTACCCCCTAGCGGGAGTATCGGACGCAATGAGCAGTTCTTC
TRBV10-2	TRBJ1-2	TRBD1	15	-	CASSERGQGEYGYTF	TGCGCCAGCAGTGAGAGGGGACAGGGGGAATATGGCTACACCTTC
TRBV7-9	TRBJ2-5	-	14	-	CASSEGHLQETQYF	TGTGCCAGCAGCGAAGGACATCTACAAGAGACCCAGTACTTC
TRBV14	TRBJ2-7	TRBD1	15	-	CASSQDLTDRVEQYF	TGTGCCAGCAGCCAAGATTTAACGGACAGGGTCGAGCAGTACTTC
TRBV10-1	TRBJ1-2	-	12	once	CASPREGRGYTF	TGCGCCAGCCCGCGGGAGGGGAGAGGCTACACCTTC
TRBV7-9	TRBJ2-5	TRBD2	19	-	CASSARLAPGPIRQETQYF	TGTGCCAGCAGCGCCCGACTAGCGCCGGGCCCCATTAGGCAAGAGACCCAGTACTTC
TRBV7-9	TRBJ1-4	-	13	-	CASSGEGPEKLFF	TGTGCCAGCTCAGGGGAAGGGCCTGAAAAACTGTTTTTT
TRBV5-1	TRBJ2-1	-	13	-	CASSLGRANEQFF	TGCGCCAGCAGCTTGGGCAGGGCTAATGAGCAGTTCTTC
TRBV27	TRBJ2-7	-	17	-	CASSPTGYSEGTYEQYF	TGTGCCAGCAGTCCGACCGGTTACAGTGAGGGCACCTACGAGCAGTACTTC
TRBV5-6	TRBJ1-5	TRBD1	15	-	CASSYGQGAVQPQHF	TGTGCCAGCAGCTACGGACAGGGGGCAGTTCAGCCCCAGCATTTT
TRBV19	TRBJ1-2	-	17	-	CASSMYSRQVGDYGYTF	TGTGCCAGTAGTATGTATTCCCGGCAGGTCGGGGACTATGGCTACACCTTC
TRBV9	TRBJ2-2	TRBD2	17	once	CASSVATSGYNTGELFF	TGTGCCAGCAGCGTAGCGACTAGCGGGTATAACACCGGGGAGCTGTTTTTT
TRBV5-4	TRBJ2-2	TRBD2	14	-	CASSLAGRVGELFF	TGTGCCAGCAGCTTGGCCGGGAGGGTCGGGGAGCTGTTTTTT
TRBV5-6	TRBJ2-1	TRBD1	11	-	CAVSGGHEQFF	TGTGCCGTTTCAGGGGGCCATGAGCAGTTCTTC
TRBV12-2	TRBJ1-2	-	13	once	CARDRPSNYGYTF	TGTGCAAGGGACAGGCCCTCTAACTATGGCTACACCTTC
TRBV9	TRBJ1-1	-	14	-	CASSATGWNTEAFF	TGTGCCAGCAGCGCGACAGGTTGGAACACTGAAGCTTTCTTT
TRBV7-2	TRBJ1-6	-	15	-	CASSPRVGVSSPLHF	TGTGCCAGCAGCCCTAGGGTAGGGGTTAGTTCACCCCTCCACTTT
TRBV5-4	TRBJ2-7	TRBD1	16	-	CASSPEGDRGSYEQYF	TGTGCCAGCAGCCCCGAAGGAGACAGGGGCTCCTACGAGCAGTACTTC